The 4 T cell receptor beta chains below were found in one sample sequenced in a study of T cell repertoires in Merkel cell carcinoma. TCRdb keeps only in-frame clones here, not all; method: immunoSEQ multiplex PCR. This sample has about 15,000 clones, with roughly 72% found just once. The sample was tumor tissue. These receptors came from an adult with Merkel cell carcinoma.

The chain joins TRBV9 to TRBJ1-5; D gene uncertain. Trimming took off 1 base at V and 4 bases at J, with 12 bases between the two ends. The CDR3 loop spans 15 amino acids. Per the germline V gene, CDR1 is SGDLS and CDR2 is YYNGEE. The CDR3 bases are TGTGCCAGCAGCGTAAGTTCTGGGAATAATCAGCCCCAGCATTTT. This translates into CASSVSSGNNQPQHF.

This rearrangement joins TRBV21-1 to TRBJ2-2; the tabulated D call, TRBD1, remains unverified against the DNA. TRBV21-1 is labeled a pseudogene. The CDR3 spans 20 residues. The CDR3 nucleotides read TGTGCCAGCAGTCACACAAGACAGGTAATGAGTCGGACGGGACACCGGGGAGCTGTTTTT. Translation: CASSHTRQVMSRTGHRGAVF.

This clone showed up just once. This chain links TRBV27 with TRBJ2-3; 8 positions agree with TRBD2. In germline, CDR1 is MNHEY, CDR2 SMNVEV (reference sequence). V shed 1 base and J 4 bases; nucleotides not matched to a gene: 13. There are 18 residues in the CDR3. The CDR3 sequence is CASSLFPSGGLKADTQYF. The CDR3 region has the DNA TGTGCCAGCAGTTTATTCCCGTCGGGAGGGCTCAAAGCAGATACGCAGTATTTT.

The CDR3 bases are TGTGCCAGCAGCTTTTCCCAGGGGCAGGAGCAGTTCTTC. Amino acids: CASSFSQGQEQFF. The chain joins TRBV7-9 to TRBJ2-1, with D perhaps TRBD1 (6 bases). V was trimmed by 3 bases and J by 10 bases, leaving 13 bases between them. The CDR3 covers 13 residues. Germline CDR1 SEHNR, CDR2 FQNEAQ (reference sequence). Complete variable domain (other parts from reference TRBV7-9 and TRBJ2-1): DTGVSQNPRHKITKRGQNVTFRCDPISEHNRLYWYRQTLGQGPEFLTYFQNEAQLEKSRLLSDRFSAERPKGSFSTLEIQRTEQGDSAMYLCASSFSQGQEQFFGPGTRLTVL.